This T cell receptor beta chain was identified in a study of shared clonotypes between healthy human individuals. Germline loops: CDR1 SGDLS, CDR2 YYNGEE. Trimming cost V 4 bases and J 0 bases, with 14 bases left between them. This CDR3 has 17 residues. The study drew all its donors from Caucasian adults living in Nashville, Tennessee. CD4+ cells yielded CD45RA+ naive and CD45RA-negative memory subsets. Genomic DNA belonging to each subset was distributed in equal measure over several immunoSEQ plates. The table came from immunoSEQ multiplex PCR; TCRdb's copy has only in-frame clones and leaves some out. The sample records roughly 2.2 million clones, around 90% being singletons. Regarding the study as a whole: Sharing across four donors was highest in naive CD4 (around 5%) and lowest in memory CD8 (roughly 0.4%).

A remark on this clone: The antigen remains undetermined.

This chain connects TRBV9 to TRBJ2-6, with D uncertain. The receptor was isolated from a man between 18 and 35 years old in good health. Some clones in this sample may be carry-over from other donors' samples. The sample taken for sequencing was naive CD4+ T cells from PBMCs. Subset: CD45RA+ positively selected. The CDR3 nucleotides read TGTGCCAGCAGCCCCCGTGTCCGGTTCTCTGGGGCCAACGTCCTGACTTTC. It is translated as CASSPRVRFSGANVLTF.